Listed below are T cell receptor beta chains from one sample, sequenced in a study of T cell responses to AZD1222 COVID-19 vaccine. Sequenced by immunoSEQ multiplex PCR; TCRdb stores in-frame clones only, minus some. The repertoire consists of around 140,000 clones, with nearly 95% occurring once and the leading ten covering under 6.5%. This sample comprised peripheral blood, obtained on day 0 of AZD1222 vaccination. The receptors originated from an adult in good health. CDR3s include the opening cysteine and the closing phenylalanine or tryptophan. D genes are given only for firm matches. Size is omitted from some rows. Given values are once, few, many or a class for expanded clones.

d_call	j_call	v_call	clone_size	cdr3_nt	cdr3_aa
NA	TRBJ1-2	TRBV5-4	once	TGTGCCAGCAGCCCTCAGGGATACCATGGCTACACCTTC	CASSPQGYHGYTF
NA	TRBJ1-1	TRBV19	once	TGTGCCAGTAGTATAGGTTTATCGTCGGACACTGAAGCTTTCTTT	CASSIGLSSDTEAFF
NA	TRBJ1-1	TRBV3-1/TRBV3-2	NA	TGTGCCAGCAGCCAAGCTCGACAGAACATGAACACTGAAGCTTTCTTT	CASSQARQNMNTEAFF
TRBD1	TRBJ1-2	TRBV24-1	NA	TGTGCCACCAGTGACACAGGGGGCTCCTATGGCTACACCTTC	CATSDTGGSYGYTF
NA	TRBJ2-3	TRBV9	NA	TGTGCCAGCAGCGTACGGGCAGGTCCCACAGATACGCAGTATTTT	CASSVRAGPTDTQYF
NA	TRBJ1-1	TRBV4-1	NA	TGCGCCAGCAGCCAATACACACAGCTGAACACTGAAGCTTTCTTT	CASSQYTQLNTEAFF
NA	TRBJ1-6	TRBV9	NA	TGTGCCAGCAGCGTAGGACAGGAAGGATCACCCCTCCACTTT	CASSVGQEGSPLHF
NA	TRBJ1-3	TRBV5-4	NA	TGTGCCAGCAGCTTGAAGGGTGGTTTAGGAAACACCATATATTTT	CASSLKGGLGNTIYF
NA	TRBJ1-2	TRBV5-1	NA	TGCGCCAGCAGCCCGGACCCGCGTAACTATGGCTACACCTTC	CASSPDPRNYGYTF
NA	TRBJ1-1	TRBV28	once	TGTGCCAGCAGTCACCTTGACAAGACTGAAGCTTTCTTT	CASSHLDKTEAFF
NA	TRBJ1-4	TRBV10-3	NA	TGTGCCATCAGTGGTGGGGCAGAAGAAAAACTGTTTTTT	CAISGGAEEKLFF
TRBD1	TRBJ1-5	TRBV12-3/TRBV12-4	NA	TGTGCCAGCAGTTCCAGGGGGGATCAGCCCCAGCATTTT	CASSSRGDQPQHF
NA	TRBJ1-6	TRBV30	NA	TGTGCCTGGAGAGGGTCCCTTCGCTATAATTCACCCCTCCACTTT	CAWRGSLRYNSPLHF
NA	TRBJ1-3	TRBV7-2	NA	TGTGCCAGCAGCTTACCAGGGTTCGGAAACACCATATATTTT	CASSLPGFGNTIYF
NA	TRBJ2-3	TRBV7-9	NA	TGTGCCAGCAGCTTAGTTAGCCAGCGGGATACGCAGTATTTT	CASSLVSQRDTQYF
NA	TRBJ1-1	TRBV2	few	TGTGCCAGCAGCGGACAGAGGAACACTGAAGCTTTCTTT	CASSGQRNTEAFF
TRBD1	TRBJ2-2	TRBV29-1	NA	TGCAGCGTGGGACAGGGGGATCGAACCGGGGAGCTGTTTTTT	CSVGQGDRTGELFF